The 23 T cell receptor beta chains below come from one sample, sequenced in a study of T cells after posttransplantation cyclophosphamide. Controls had myeloablative marrow grafts with methotrexate and calcineurin inhibitor, sampled at 1 year. Libraries were prepared by immunoSEQ multiplex PCR; TCRdb keeps only in-frame clonotypes and omits some of them. Of about 16,000 clones detected, roughly 84% appear once; the ten largest clones hold less than 4%. The specimen was PBMCs, collected after an allogeneic stem cell transplant with a calcineurin inhibitor and methotrexate. The receptors shown here come from a male patient aged 50 to 60 who received an allogeneic stem cell transplant from an unrelated donor, was CMV-positive, and had chronic GVHD only. Part of the T cells may come from the graft donor.

This sequence joins TRBV5-1 and TRBJ2-5; TRBD1 aligns across 10 bases. The V segment lost 7 bases and the J segment 3 bases; nucleotides outside the gene matches: 9. The CDR3 extends over 15 amino acids. From germline, CDR1 is SGHRS and CDR2 YFSETQ. CDR3 sequence reads: CASGGRDRGKETQYF. For the CDR3, the DNA is TGCGCCAGCGGCGGCAGGGACAGGGGAAAAGAGACCCAGTACTTC.

The CDR3 loop is CASSFTGLAGGLTDTQYF. CDR3 sequence (DNA): TGTGCCAGCAGCTTCACGGGACTAGCGGGGGGCCTCACAGATACGCAGTATTTT. This chain joins TRBV13 and TRBJ2-3; 15 nucleotides match TRBD2. The CDR3 length is 18 residues. The J segment lost 2 bases and the V segment lost 3 bases, leaving 6 bases of the junction unmatched. Germline-derived CDR1 and CDR2 are PRHDT and FYEKMQ (reference sequence).

The chain is built from TRBV9 and TRBJ1-6; weak D call: TRBD1 (5 bases). Germline values: CDR1 SGDLS, CDR2 YYNGEE. Trimming shortened V by 1 base and J by 15 bases, and 23 bases separated the two germline ends. The CDR3 length is 16 residues. The CDR3 nucleotides are TGTGCCAGCAGCGTATTGTGGCAGGGCTTAGTGTCGGACCTCCACTTT. Its translation is CASSVLWQGLVSDLHF.

The chain has TRBV29-1 and TRBJ2-3, with a weak D call TRBD1 (5 bases). V dropped 7 bases and J dropped 0 bases, with 8 bases sitting between them. The CDR3 covers 12 residues. Germline assignment: CDR1 SQVTM and CDR2 ANQGSEA. The CDR3 DNA sequence: TGCAGCGCTCGGACAAGCACAGATACGCAGTATTTT. It translates to CSARTSTDTQYF.

This clone has a single count. V gene TRBV7-9 combines with J gene TRBJ1-1, with no clear D. Germline values: CDR1 SEHNR, CDR2 FQNEAQ (reference sequence). V dropped 3 bases and J dropped 1 base, with 9 bases sitting between them. The CDR3 runs 14 residues. For the CDR3, the DNA is TGTGCCAGCAGCTTGTCTGGCAGGAACACTGAAGCTTTCTTT. Its translation is CASSLSGRNTEAFF.

The chain combines TRBV7-9 with TRBJ2-5; D uncertain. The closer fit of TRBJ2-7 to the DNA end suggests the J call may be wrong. Per germline, CDR1 SEHNR and CDR2 FQNEAQ (reference sequence). The CDR3 consists of 11 residues. Here the CDR3 DNA reads TGTGCCAGCAGCACCTCCTACGAGCAGTACTTC. Its protein product is CASSTSYEQYF.

This clone was counted between two and nine times. V is TRBV10-3 and J is TRBJ2-3, with D possibly matching TRBD2 (5 bases). Trimming stripped 2 bases from V and 2 bases from J, with 20 bases between. The CDR3 consists of 18 residues. Germline-derived CDR1 and CDR2 are ENHRY and SYGVKD. The DNA for the CDR3 is TGTGCCATCAGTGAGGTGGGCGGAAAAAGCGGCTACACAGATACGCAGTATTTT. This codes for CAISEVGGKSGYTDTQYF.

This chain uses TRBV13 with TRBJ2-3; the match to TRBD2 covers 9 bases. This CDR3 is 16 amino acids long. With 10 bases clipped from V and 4 bases from J, the junction kept 15 bases outside the gene matches. The V gene's germline CDR1 is PRHDT and CDR2 FYEKMQ (reference sequence). CDR3 nucleotide sequence: TGTGCCACGTTGGTAGCGGGAGAGGGGGCGGCAGATACGCAGTATTTT. As protein: CATLVAGEGAADTQYF.

The chain uses TRBV5-4 and TRBJ2-5, with 8 bases fitting TRBD2. The CDR3 is 14 amino acids. The trim removed 4 bases at V and 1 base at J, leaving 3 bases unmatched. Germline V lookup: CDR1 SGHNT, CDR2 YYREEE (reference sequence). The CDR3 protein is CASSRGGIQETQYF. The CDR3 DNA sequence: TGTGCCAGCAGCCGCGGGGGGATCCAAGAGACCCAGTACTTC.

The V gene is TRBV9, the J gene TRBJ1-5, with a weak D call TRBD1 (6 bases). Germline assignment: CDR1 SGDLS and CDR2 YYNGEE. Trimming removed 3 bases at V and 1 base at J, with 11 bases between. The CDR3 loop spans 15 amino acids. CDR3 amino acids: CASSASGQSNQPQHF. In DNA, the CDR3 is TGTGCCAGCAGCGCTTCCGGACAGAGCAATCAGCCCCAGCATTTT.

This chain links TRBV4-1 with TRBJ2-4; tentatively, D is TRBD1 (6 bases). This CDR3 contains 17 residues. The germline gives CDR1 MGHRA, CDR2 YSYEKL. Deletions cut 0 bases from V and 0 bases from J, with 12 bases between. CDR3 DNA sequence: TGCGCCAGCAGCCAAGAGGAGAGGGGGAGAGCCAAAAACATTCAGTACTTC. Translated, it gives CASSQEERGRAKNIQYF.

The V and J genes are TRBV7-6 and TRBJ1-4; tentative D call: TRBD1 (5 bases). The CDR3 is made up of 16 amino acids. V was pared by 5 bases and J by 1 base, with 14 bases between. Germline V gene sequence: CDR1 SGHVS, CDR2 FNYEAQ. The CDR3 sequence: CASSRTWGGTNEKLFF. CDR3 bases: TGTGCCAGCAGCCGAACGTGGGGGGGAACTAATGAAAAACTGTTTTTT. Filled out from reference TRBV7-6 and TRBJ1-4, the complete variable domain reads GAGVSQSPRYKVTKRGQDVALRCDPISGHVSLYWYRQALGQGPEFLTYFNYEAQQDKSGLPNDRFSAERPEGSISTLTIQRTEQRDSAMYRCASSRTWGGTNEKLFFGSGTQLSVL.

Only a few counts were recorded for this clone. The gene calls are TRBV7-9 and TRBJ2-3; 10 positions agree with TRBD2. Trimming at V came to 5 bases and at J to 6 bases, leaving 8 bases not matched to a gene. This CDR3 spans 15 amino acids. CDR1 SEHNR and CDR2 FQNEAQ come from the germline V gene (reference sequence). This CDR3 reads CASSPPSGSLDTQYF. CDR3 nucleotides: TGTGCCAGCAGCCCACCTAGCGGGAGTCTGGATACGCAGTATTTT.

This clone has only one observation. V and J are TRBV15 and TRBJ1-5, with D maybe TRBD1 (5 bases). CDR3 length: 18 amino acids. From germline, CDR1 is LNHNV and CDR2 YYDKDF (reference sequence). V was pared by 3 bases and J by 3 bases, with 21 bases between. CDR3 region: CATSRRGGGRGNNQPQHF. The CDR3 DNA reads as TGTGCCACCAGCAGGCGGGGGGGAGGGAGAGGGAACAATCAGCCCCAGCATTTT.

This sequence joins TRBV7-2 and TRBJ2-3; 14 nucleotides agree with TRBD2. Germline loops: CDR1 SGHTA, CDR2 FQGNSA. The junction had 3 bases not matched to a gene; V was cut back by 6 bases and J by 4 bases. The CDR3 length is 15 residues. In DNA form, the CDR3 reads TGTGCCAGCAGGGGGACTAGCGGGAGCGCAGATACGCAGTATTTT. It specifies CASRGTSGSADTQYF. The full variable domain, rest sourced from reference TRBV7-2 and TRBJ2-3, is GAGVSQSPSNKVTEKGKDVELRCDPISGHTALYWYRQSLGQGLEFLIYFQGNSAPDKSGLPSDRFSAERTGGSVSTLTIQRTQQEDSAVYLCASRGTSGSADTQYFGPGTRLTVL.

Here the CDR3 reads CAISGAADTQYF. DNA of the CDR3: TGTGCCATCAGTGGAGCGGCAGATACGCAGTATTTT. V and J are TRBV10-3 and TRBJ2-3, with a tentative D call TRBD2 (5 bases). The CDR3 has 12 amino acids. V shed 4 bases and J shed 4 bases, with 6 bases lying between them. Germline V lookup: CDR1 ENHRY, CDR2 SYGVKD.

This clone was counted between two and nine times. The chain recombines TRBV5-4 with TRBJ2-2; tentative D call: TRBD2 (5 bases). The V end lost 4 bases, the J end lost 0 bases, and 7 bases lay between the germline ends. Germline V CDR1 and CDR2: SGHNT, YYREEE (reference sequence). The CDR3 is made up of 14 amino acids. The CDR3 bases are TGTGCCAGCAGCCTGAGGGCGAACACCGGGGAGCTGTTTTTT. Protein: CASSLRANTGELFF. Supplemented by reference TRBV5-4 and TRBJ2-2, the full variable domain reads ETGVTQSPTHLIKTRGQQVTLRCSSQSGHNTVSWYQQALGQGPQFIFQYYREEENGRGNFPPRFSGLQFPNYSSELNVNALELDDSALYLCASSLRANTGELFFGEGSRLTVL.

This chain joins TRBV4-2 and TRBJ2-7, with D perhaps matching TRBD1 (6 bases). This CDR3 contains 15 residues. V shed 1 base and J shed 3 bases, with 13 bases lying between them. Germline V lookup: CDR1 LGHNA, CDR2 YNFKEQ. Written as DNA, the CDR3 is TGTGCCAGCAGCCAAGTACCAGGGGCTCACTACGAGCAGTACTTC. Encoded protein: CASSQVPGAHYEQYF.

V usage is TRBV19 and J usage is TRBJ1-1; maybe TRBD1 (6 bases). The CDR3 sequence is 14 residues long. From germline, CDR1 is LNHDA and CDR2 SQIVND (reference sequence). Trimming stripped 5 bases from V and 7 bases from J, with 17 bases between. The CDR3 is CASSEDTYRVEAFF. CDR3 DNA sequence: TGTGCCAGTAGTGAGGATACATACAGGGTTGAAGCTTTCTTT.

This chain joins TRBV11-2 and TRBJ1-6, with a weak D call TRBD1 (5 bases). Germline V gene sequence: CDR1 SGHAT, CDR2 FQNNGV. The CDR3 totals 18 residues. Trimming took off 2 bases at V and 0 bases at J, with 14 bases between the two ends. The CDR3 DNA reads TGTGCCAGCAGCTTAAATAGCCGGGGGAGCTCCTATAATTCACCCCTCCACTTT. It specifies CASSLNSRGSSYNSPLHF.

This clone was counted a few times. This chain connects TRBV5-1 to TRBJ1-6; D remains unclear. Trimming pared 4 bases from V and 10 bases from J, leaving 9 bases between. This CDR3 comprises 12 residues. CDR1 is SGHRS, CDR2 YFSETQ, per germline. CDR3 nucleotides: TGCGCCAGCAGCCCGGAGGGATCACCCCTCCACTTT. Its translation is CASSPEGSPLHF.

The chain uses TRBV5-4 and TRBJ2-3; TRBD1 matches at 8 bases. The germline gives CDR1 SGHNT, CDR2 YYREEE (reference sequence). V was clipped by 4 bases and J by 3 bases; unmatched bases: 7. This CDR3 contains 15 residues. CDR3 amino acids: CASSGNRGMTDTQYF. The DNA for the CDR3 is TGTGCCAGCAGCGGAAACAGGGGGATGACAGATACGCAGTATTTT.

The V and J genes are TRBV6-5 and TRBJ2-5; 8 bases map to TRBD1. Germline assignment: CDR1 MNHEY and CDR2 SVGAGI. CDR3 length: 14 amino acids. V lost 3 bases, J lost 5 bases, and 5 bases stayed unmatched. In nucleotides, the CDR3 is TGTGCCAGCAGTTATGGACAGGGCTGGGAGACCCAGTACTTC. Amino acid sequence: CASSYGQGWETQYF.